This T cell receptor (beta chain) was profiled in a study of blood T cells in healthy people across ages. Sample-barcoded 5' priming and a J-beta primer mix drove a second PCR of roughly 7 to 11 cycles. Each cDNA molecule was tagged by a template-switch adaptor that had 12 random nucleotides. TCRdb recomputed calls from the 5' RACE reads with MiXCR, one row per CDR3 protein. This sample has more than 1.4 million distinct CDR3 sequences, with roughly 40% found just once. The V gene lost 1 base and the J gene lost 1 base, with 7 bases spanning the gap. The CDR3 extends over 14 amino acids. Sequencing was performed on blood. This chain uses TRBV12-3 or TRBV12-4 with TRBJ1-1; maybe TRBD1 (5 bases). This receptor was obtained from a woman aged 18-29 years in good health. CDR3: CASSLVQANTEAFF. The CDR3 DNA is TGTGCCAGCAGTTTAGTACAGGCGAACACTGAAGCTTTCTTT.